A selection of T cell receptor beta chains follows, all from one sample in a study of blood T cell repertoires in COVID-19. Clones were sequenced by immunoSEQ multiplex PCR, and TCRdb holds only the in-frame ones, with some missing. The data show 65,000 or so clones, approximately 80% seen once. The sequenced sample was peripheral blood. The receptors stem from a man aged 25-45 years with COVID-19, enrolled during active disease. Each CDR3 is given with its conserved first and last residue. D genes are given only for firm matches. The size field is filled for only some rows; it gives once, few, many or a size class.

CDR3 DNA: TGCGCCAGCAGCTTGGACCCGGGACAGGGATACGAGCAGTACTTC; CDR3 protein: CASSLDPGQGYEQYF; J gene: TRBJ2-7; V gene: TRBV5-1; D gene: TRBD1; clone size: NA
CDR3 DNA: TGTGCCAGCAGTCCGCCCCCGTGGGCTGCCACCGGGGAGCTGTTTTTT; CDR3 protein: CASSPPPWAATGELFF; J gene: TRBJ2-2; V gene: TRBV28; D gene: NA; clone size: NA
CDR3 DNA: TGTGCCAGCAGCCGACTAGATAACACCGGGGAGCTGTTTTTT; CDR3 protein: CASSRLDNTGELFF; J gene: TRBJ2-2; V gene: TRBV3-1/TRBV3-2; D gene: NA; clone size: few
CDR3 DNA: TGTGCCAGCAGCTCTGGACTAGCGCCTCTTGCGCAGCAGTTCTTC; CDR3 protein: CASSSGLAPLAQQFF; J gene: TRBJ2-1; V gene: TRBV7-2; D gene: TRBD2; clone size: NA
CDR3 DNA: TGCAGCGTTATTCCCCGGGGGAACACTGAAGCTTTCTTT; CDR3 protein: CSVIPRGNTEAFF; J gene: TRBJ1-1; V gene: TRBV29-1; D gene: NA; clone size: NA
CDR3 DNA: TGTGCCAGCAGCACCGGACAGGCTGCCGGGGGCTACACCTTC; CDR3 protein: CASSTGQAAGGYTF; J gene: TRBJ1-2; V gene: TRBV5-8; D gene: TRBD1; clone size: NA
CDR3 DNA: TGTGCCAGCAGCTCGACAGATCCCGACACGGAAGATACGCAGTATTTT; CDR3 protein: CASSSTDPDTEDTQYF; J gene: TRBJ2-3; V gene: TRBV7-9; D gene: NA; clone size: NA
CDR3 DNA: TGTGCCAGCAACCGGGACAGGGGGCTCTGGGACGGGTCACCCCTCCACTTT; CDR3 protein: CASNRDRGLWDGSPLHF; J gene: TRBJ1-6; V gene: TRBV9; D gene: TRBD1; clone size: NA
CDR3 DNA: TGTGCCAGCAGCCAAGAAACCGGAGAGACCCAGTACTTC; CDR3 protein: CASSQETGETQYF; J gene: TRBJ2-5; V gene: TRBV4-2; D gene: NA; clone size: NA
CDR3 DNA: TGCGCCAGCAGCTTGGGTCAGTCCTACGAGCAGTACTTC; CDR3 protein: CASSLGQSYEQYF; J gene: TRBJ2-7; V gene: TRBV5-1; D gene: NA; clone size: NA
CDR3 DNA: TGTGCCAGCAGCTCTGGGGACAGTCGGAAGCAGTTCTTC; CDR3 protein: CASSSGDSRKQFF; J gene: TRBJ2-1; V gene: TRBV9; D gene: TRBD1; clone size: NA
CDR3 DNA: TGTGCCAGCAGCCCGGACAGGGGCCCCTACGAGCAGTACTTC; CDR3 protein: CASSPDRGPYEQYF; J gene: TRBJ2-7; V gene: TRBV3-1/TRBV3-2; D gene: TRBD1; clone size: NA
CDR3 DNA: TGTGCCACGAGGAGGGACCTCCAGGAGACCCAGTACTTC; CDR3 protein: CATRRDLQETQYF; J gene: TRBJ2-5; V gene: TRBV6-6; D gene: NA; clone size: NA
CDR3 DNA: TGTGCCAGCAGCGTAGCTCTAGAAACAGATACGCAGTATTTT; CDR3 protein: CASSVALETDTQYF; J gene: TRBJ2-3; V gene: TRBV9; D gene: NA; clone size: NA
CDR3 DNA: TGCGCCAGCAGCAAGTCCGGGACAGACTATGGCTACACCTTC; CDR3 protein: CASSKSGTDYGYTF; J gene: TRBJ1-2; V gene: TRBV5-1; D gene: TRBD1; clone size: NA
CDR3 DNA: TGTGCCAGCAGCTTGGTACAGGGGGCTCGCCCAGATACGCAGTATTTT; CDR3 protein: CASSLVQGARPDTQYF; J gene: TRBJ2-3; V gene: TRBV7-2; D gene: TRBD1; clone size: NA
CDR3 DNA: TGTGCCAGCTCACCGGACAGGTTGGGCTATAATTCACCCCTCCACTTT; CDR3 protein: CASSPDRLGYNSPLHF; J gene: TRBJ1-6; V gene: TRBV18; D gene: TRBD1; clone size: NA
CDR3 DNA: TGTGCCAGCAGTTTAGGGAGCGCGAACACTGAAGCTTTCTTT; CDR3 protein: CASSLGSANTEAFF; J gene: TRBJ1-1; V gene: TRBV27; D gene: NA; clone size: NA
CDR3 DNA: TGTGCCAGCAGTTTAAAACTGGGGACAGGAACCCTCTTT; CDR3 protein: CASSLKLGTGTLF; J gene: TRBJ1-1; V gene: TRBV28; D gene: TRBD1; clone size: few
CDR3 DNA: TGTGCCAGCTCTAACGAGGGCAATCAGCCCCAGCATTTT; CDR3 protein: CASSNEGNQPQHF; J gene: TRBJ1-5; V gene: TRBV27; D gene: NA; clone size: NA
CDR3 DNA: TGCGCCAGCAGCCAGTCGACAGGGATGAACACTGAAGCTTTCTTT; CDR3 protein: CASSQSTGMNTEAFF; J gene: TRBJ1-1; V gene: TRBV4-1; D gene: TRBD1; clone size: NA
CDR3 DNA: TGTGCCAGCAGCCCCAGGGGCTACGAGCAGTACTTC; CDR3 protein: CASSPRGYEQYF; J gene: TRBJ2-7; V gene: TRBV7-9; D gene: NA; clone size: NA
CDR3 DNA: TGTGCCAGTAGTATGACTCTAGTCCACAATGAGCAGTTCTTC; CDR3 protein: CASSMTLVHNEQFF; J gene: TRBJ2-1; V gene: TRBV19; D gene: NA; clone size: NA
CDR3 DNA: TGTGCCAGCGGTAATCACCAAGGAGGAGGGAACTATGGCTACACCTTC; CDR3 protein: CASGNHQGGGNYGYTF; J gene: TRBJ1-2; V gene: TRBV6-6; D gene: NA; clone size: NA
CDR3 DNA: TGTGCCAGCAAGCCGGGGGGGCTAGCGGGGAACCCGTCCTACGAGCAGTACTTC; CDR3 protein: CASKPGGLAGNPSYEQYF; J gene: TRBJ2-7; V gene: TRBV28; D gene: TRBD2; clone size: NA
CDR3 DNA: TGTGCCAGCAGCCATCTCGGCAGGGGGGCTACGAACACTGAAGCTTTCTTT; CDR3 protein: CASSHLGRGATNTEAFF; J gene: TRBJ1-1; V gene: TRBV14; D gene: TRBD1; clone size: NA
CDR3 DNA: TGTGCCAGCAGCTCAGTAGGAGGGAACTCCTACGAGCAGTACTTC; CDR3 protein: CASSSVGGNSYEQYF; J gene: TRBJ2-7; V gene: TRBV5-4; D gene: NA; clone size: NA
CDR3 DNA: TGTGCCAGCAGTTTCCGATACTCTCCTGAAGCTTTCTTT; CDR3 protein: CASSFRYSPEAFF; J gene: TRBJ1-1; V gene: TRBV27; D gene: NA; clone size: NA
CDR3 DNA: TGTGCCAGCAACCCCGGGACTCGCGGAGACATTCAGTACTTC; CDR3 protein: CASNPGTRGDIQYF; J gene: TRBJ2-4; V gene: TRBV28; D gene: NA; clone size: NA
CDR3 DNA: TGTGCCTGGACAGAAGTTACCTATGGCTACACCTTC; CDR3 protein: CAWTEVTYGYTF; J gene: TRBJ1-2; V gene: TRBV30; D gene: NA; clone size: NA
CDR3 DNA: TGTGCCACCATTGACGGACAGGGGAACGGGGAGCTGTTTTTT; CDR3 protein: CATIDGQGNGELFF; J gene: TRBJ2-2; V gene: TRBV24-1; D gene: TRBD1; clone size: once
CDR3 DNA: TGTGCCAGCAGCTTAGACTATACGCAGTATTTT; CDR3 protein: CASSLDYTQYF; J gene: TRBJ2-3; V gene: TRBV7-6; D gene: NA; clone size: NA
CDR3 DNA: TGTGCCAGCAGCCGACGGCGGGACAGGGGCAACGAGCAGTACTTC; CDR3 protein: CASSRRRDRGNEQYF; J gene: TRBJ2-7; V gene: TRBV6-5; D gene: TRBD1; clone size: NA
CDR3 DNA: TGTGCCAGCTCACCGTCGAGCGGAAATGCGTTCTTC; CDR3 protein: CASSPSSGNAFF; J gene: TRBJ2-1; V gene: TRBV18; D gene: NA; clone size: NA
CDR3 DNA: TGTGCCAGCAGCTTACGTGAGGGTGGCACTGAAGCTTTCTTT; CDR3 protein: CASSLREGGTEAFF; J gene: TRBJ1-1; V gene: TRBV7-2; D gene: NA; clone size: NA
CDR3 DNA: TGTGCCAGCTCACGACAGGAGGATCAGCCCCAGCATTTT; CDR3 protein: CASSRQEDQPQHF; J gene: TRBJ1-5; V gene: TRBV18; D gene: NA; clone size: NA
CDR3 DNA: TGCAGTGCTAGTTCGGACAGGGGAAGCTACGAGCAGTACTTC; CDR3 protein: CSASSDRGSYEQYF; J gene: TRBJ2-7; V gene: TRBV20-1; D gene: TRBD1; clone size: NA
CDR3 DNA: TGTGCCAGCAGTTTACGGACAGGTCTGCCCCAGCATTTT; CDR3 protein: CASSLRTGLPQHF; J gene: TRBJ1-5; V gene: TRBV28; D gene: TRBD1; clone size: NA
CDR3 DNA: TGTGCTAGTGGCCTGTCCTACAATGAGCAGTTCTTC; CDR3 protein: CASGLSYNEQFF; J gene: TRBJ2-1; V gene: TRBV12-5; D gene: NA; clone size: NA
CDR3 DNA: TGTGCCAGCAGCGTAGAGGACGGGAGAACCTACGAGCAGTACTTC; CDR3 protein: CASSVEDGRTYEQYF; J gene: TRBJ2-7; V gene: TRBV9; D gene: NA; clone size: NA
CDR3 DNA: TGTGCCAGCAGCCCTGGACAGGGGAATGAAAAACTGTTTTTT; CDR3 protein: CASSPGQGNEKLFF; J gene: TRBJ1-4; V gene: TRBV9; D gene: TRBD1; clone size: NA
CDR3 DNA: TGTGCCAGCAGTTTATCGTGGGAGGCTAGCGGGAACCACGAGCAGTACTTC; CDR3 protein: CASSLSWEASGNHEQYF; J gene: TRBJ2-7; V gene: TRBV28; D gene: TRBD2; clone size: NA
CDR3 DNA: TGTGCCAGCTCAACTAGGGGGACACCTCAACCCTACGAGCAGTACTTC; CDR3 protein: CASSTRGTPQPYEQYF; J gene: TRBJ2-7; V gene: TRBV18; D gene: NA; clone size: NA
CDR3 DNA: TGTGCCAGCAGCGTAGGAGGAAGCGAGCAGTACTTC; CDR3 protein: CASSVGGSEQYF; J gene: TRBJ2-7; V gene: TRBV9; D gene: NA; clone size: NA
CDR3 DNA: TGTGCCAGCAGCTTAACTGATAATTCACCCCTCCACTTT; CDR3 protein: CASSLTDNSPLHF; J gene: TRBJ1-6; V gene: TRBV7-6; D gene: NA; clone size: NA
CDR3 DNA: TGTGCCAGCAGGCTTGAAAGGGGCGGGGAGCTGTTTTTT; CDR3 protein: CASRLERGGELFF; J gene: TRBJ2-2; V gene: TRBV2; D gene: NA; clone size: NA
CDR3 DNA: TGTGCCAGCAGCGCGACAGTGACCGAGACCCAGTACTTC; CDR3 protein: CASSATVTETQYF; J gene: TRBJ2-5; V gene: TRBV5-6; D gene: NA; clone size: NA
CDR3 DNA: TGTGCCAGCAGCGGGGACACGAGTACTGACTATGGCTACACCTTC; CDR3 protein: CASSGDTSTDYGYTF; J gene: TRBJ1-2; V gene: TRBV7-2; D gene: NA; clone size: few
CDR3 DNA: TGTGCCAGCAGCCAGGCAGGGGCTACCGTCGATGAGCAGTTCTTC; CDR3 protein: CASSQAGATVDEQFF; J gene: TRBJ2-1; V gene: TRBV4-2; D gene: NA; clone size: NA
CDR3 DNA: TGTGCCAGCAGTACTTCCGGGACTGCATCCTACGAGCAGTACTTC; CDR3 protein: CASSTSGTASYEQYF; J gene: TRBJ2-7; V gene: TRBV6-5; D gene: NA; clone size: NA
CDR3 DNA: TGTGCCAGCAGCTGGGTGTCAGCGGGAGCCGAGCAGTACTTC; CDR3 protein: CASSWVSAGAEQYF; J gene: TRBJ2-7; V gene: TRBV5-4; D gene: TRBD2; clone size: NA
CDR3 DNA: TGTGCCAGCAGCGTAGATGGGGGCCCGAATCAGCCCCAGCATTTT; CDR3 protein: CASSVDGGPNQPQHF; J gene: TRBJ1-5; V gene: TRBV9; D gene: NA; clone size: NA
CDR3 DNA: TGTGCCAGCAGGGGCGGGGCCCTAGGAAATGAGCAGTTCTTC; CDR3 protein: CASRGGALGNEQFF; J gene: TRBJ2-1; V gene: TRBV2; D gene: NA; clone size: NA
CDR3 DNA: TGTGCCTGGAACCACTTAGACAGGGGGGCCGAGCAGTACTTC; CDR3 protein: CAWNHLDRGAEQYF; J gene: TRBJ2-7; V gene: TRBV30; D gene: TRBD1; clone size: NA
CDR3 DNA: TGTGCCTCCGCCTGGGAGGGGGGGACAGATACGCAGTATTTT; CDR3 protein: CASAWEGGTDTQYF; J gene: TRBJ2-3; V gene: TRBV10-3; D gene: NA; clone size: NA
CDR3 DNA: TGTGCCACTAAGGGGGTACTTCATGAAAAACTGTTTTTT; CDR3 protein: CATKGVLHEKLFF; J gene: TRBJ1-4; V gene: TRBV27; D gene: NA; clone size: NA
CDR3 DNA: TGTGCCAGCAGCTTAGGTAGGGGGCCTACTGAAGCTTTCTTT; CDR3 protein: CASSLGRGPTEAFF; J gene: TRBJ1-1; V gene: TRBV11-3; D gene: TRBD1; clone size: NA